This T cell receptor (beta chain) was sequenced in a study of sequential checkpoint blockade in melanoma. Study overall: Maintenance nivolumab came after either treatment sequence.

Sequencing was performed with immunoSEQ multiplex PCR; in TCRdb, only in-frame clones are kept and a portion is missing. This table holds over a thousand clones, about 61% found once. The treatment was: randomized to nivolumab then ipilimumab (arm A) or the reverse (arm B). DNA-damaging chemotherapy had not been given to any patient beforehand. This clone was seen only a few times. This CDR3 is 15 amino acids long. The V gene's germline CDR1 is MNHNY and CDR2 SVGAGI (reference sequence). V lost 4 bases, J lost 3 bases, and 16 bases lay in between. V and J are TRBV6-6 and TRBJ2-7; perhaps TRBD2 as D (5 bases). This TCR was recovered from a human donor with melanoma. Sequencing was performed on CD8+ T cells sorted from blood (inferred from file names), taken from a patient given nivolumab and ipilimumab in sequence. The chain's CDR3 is CASSLLGGPLYEQYF. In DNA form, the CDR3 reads TGTGCCAGCAGTTTATTAGGAGGTCCCCTCTACGAGCAGTACTTC.